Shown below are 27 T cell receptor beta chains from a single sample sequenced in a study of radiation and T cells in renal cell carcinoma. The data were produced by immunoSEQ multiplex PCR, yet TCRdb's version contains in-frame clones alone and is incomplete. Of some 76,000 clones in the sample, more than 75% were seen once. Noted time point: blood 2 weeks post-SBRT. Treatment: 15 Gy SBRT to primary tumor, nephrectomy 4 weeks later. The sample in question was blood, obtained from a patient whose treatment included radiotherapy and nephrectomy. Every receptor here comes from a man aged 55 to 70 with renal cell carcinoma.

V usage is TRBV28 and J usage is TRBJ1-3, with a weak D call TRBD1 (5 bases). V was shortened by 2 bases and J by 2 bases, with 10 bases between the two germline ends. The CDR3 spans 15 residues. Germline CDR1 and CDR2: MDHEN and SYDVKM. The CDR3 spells CASSLGGVAGNTIYF. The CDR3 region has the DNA TGTGCCAGCAGTTTAGGGGGGGTTGCTGGAAACACCATATATTTT.

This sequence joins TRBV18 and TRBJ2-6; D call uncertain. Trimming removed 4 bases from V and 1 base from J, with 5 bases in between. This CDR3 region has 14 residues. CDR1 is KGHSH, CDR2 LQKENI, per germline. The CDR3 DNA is TGTGCCAGCTCACGCGCGTCTGGGGCCAACGTCCTGACTTTC. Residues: CASSRASGANVLTF.

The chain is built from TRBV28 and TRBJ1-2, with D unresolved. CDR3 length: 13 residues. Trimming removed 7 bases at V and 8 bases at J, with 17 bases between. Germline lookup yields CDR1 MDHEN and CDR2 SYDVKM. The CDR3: CASTKDLPGGYTF. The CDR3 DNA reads TGTGCCAGCACCAAAGACCTCCCGGGGGGCTACACCTTC.

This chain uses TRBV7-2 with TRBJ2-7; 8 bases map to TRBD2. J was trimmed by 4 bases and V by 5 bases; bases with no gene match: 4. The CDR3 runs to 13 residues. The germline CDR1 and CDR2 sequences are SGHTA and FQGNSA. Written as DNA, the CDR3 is TGTGCCAGCAGCCCCCGGGGGGGATACGAGCAGTACTTC. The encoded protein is CASSPRGGYEQYF.

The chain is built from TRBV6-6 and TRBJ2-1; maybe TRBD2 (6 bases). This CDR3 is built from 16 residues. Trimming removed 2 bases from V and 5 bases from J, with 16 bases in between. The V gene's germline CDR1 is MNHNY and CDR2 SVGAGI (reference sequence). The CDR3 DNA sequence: TGTGCCAGCAGTTACGGGGGACTGGGCTGGGACAATGAGCAGTTCTTC. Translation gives CASSYGGLGWDNEQFF.

CDR3 region: CASSLQSGTGNYGYTF. In DNA, the CDR3 is TGCGCCAGCAGCTTGCAAAGCGGGACAGGGAACTATGGCTACACCTTC. The chain carries TRBV5-1 and TRBJ1-2; 9 nucleotides match TRBD1. Germline CDR1 SGHRS, CDR2 YFSETQ. The V gene end was trimmed by 1 base and the J gene end by 2 bases; junction bases not matched to a gene: 6. The CDR3 totals 16 residues.

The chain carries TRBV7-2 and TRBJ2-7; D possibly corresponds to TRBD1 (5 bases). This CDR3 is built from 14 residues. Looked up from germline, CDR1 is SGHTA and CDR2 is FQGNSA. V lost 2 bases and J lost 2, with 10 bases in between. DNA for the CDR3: TGTGCCAGCAGCTTAATTCAGGGTACCTACGAGCAGTACTTC. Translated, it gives CASSLIQGTYEQYF.

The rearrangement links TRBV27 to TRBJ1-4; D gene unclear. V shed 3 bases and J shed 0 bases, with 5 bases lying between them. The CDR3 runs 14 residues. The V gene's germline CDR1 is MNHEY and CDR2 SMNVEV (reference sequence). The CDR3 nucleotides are TGTGCCAGCAGTTTCGGTGCAACTAATGAAAAACTGTTTTTT. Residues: CASSFGATNEKLFF.

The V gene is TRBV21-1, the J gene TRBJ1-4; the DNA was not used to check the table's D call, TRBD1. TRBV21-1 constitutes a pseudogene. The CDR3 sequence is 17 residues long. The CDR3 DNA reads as TGTGCCAGCAGCAACCCGGGACAGGGGGCCTCTAATGAAAAACTGTTTTTT. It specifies CASSNPGQGASNEKLFF.

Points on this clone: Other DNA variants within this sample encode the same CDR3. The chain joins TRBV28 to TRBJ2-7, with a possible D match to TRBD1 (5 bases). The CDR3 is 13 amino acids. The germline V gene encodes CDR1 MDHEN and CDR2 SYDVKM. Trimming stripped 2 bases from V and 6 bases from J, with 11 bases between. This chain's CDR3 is CASSLVQGREQYF. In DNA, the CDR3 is TGTGCCAGCAGTTTAGTCCAGGGTCGCGAGCAGTACTTC.

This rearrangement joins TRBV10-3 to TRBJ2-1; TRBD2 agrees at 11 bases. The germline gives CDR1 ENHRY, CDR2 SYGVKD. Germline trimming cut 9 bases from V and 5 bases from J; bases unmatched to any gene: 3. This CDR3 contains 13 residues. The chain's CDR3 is CAIRLAGNNEQFF. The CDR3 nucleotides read TGTGCCATTAGACTAGCGGGAAACAATGAGCAGTTCTTC.

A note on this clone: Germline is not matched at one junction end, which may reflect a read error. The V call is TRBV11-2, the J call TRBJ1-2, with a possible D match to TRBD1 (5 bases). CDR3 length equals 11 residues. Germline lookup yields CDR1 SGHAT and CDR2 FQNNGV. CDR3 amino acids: CASSKPGRPYF. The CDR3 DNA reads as TGTGCCAGCAGCAAACCGGGACGACCTTACTTC.

CDR3 protein: CASSQDSGRGSDTQYF. The CDR3 DNA reads as TGTGCCAGCAGCCAAGATAGCGGGAGGGGATCAGATACGCAGTATTTT. J is TRBJ2-3 and V is TRBV14; 11 nucleotides align to TRBD2. V was pared by 0 bases and J by 4 bases, with 3 bases of the junction left unmatched. Germline V lookup: CDR1 SGHDN, CDR2 FVKESK. The CDR3 sequence is 16 residues long.

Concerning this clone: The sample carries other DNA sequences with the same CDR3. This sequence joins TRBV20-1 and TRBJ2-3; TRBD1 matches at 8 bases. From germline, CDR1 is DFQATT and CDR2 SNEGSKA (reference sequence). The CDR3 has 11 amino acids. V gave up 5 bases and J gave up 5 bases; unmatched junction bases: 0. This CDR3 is CSADRGDTQYF. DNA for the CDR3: TGCAGTGCTGACAGGGGAGATACGCAGTATTTT.

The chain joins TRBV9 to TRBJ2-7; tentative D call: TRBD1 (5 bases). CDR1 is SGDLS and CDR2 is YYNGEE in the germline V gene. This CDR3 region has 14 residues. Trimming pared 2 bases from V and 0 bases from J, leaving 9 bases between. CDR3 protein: CASSVGRSSYEQYF. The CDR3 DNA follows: TGTGCCAGCAGCGTGGGGCGGAGCTCCTACGAGCAGTACTTC.

The CDR3 sequence is CSATLDSYEQYF. The CDR3 DNA sequence: TGCAGCGCTACACTGGACTCCTACGAGCAGTACTTC. The chain joins TRBV29-1 to TRBJ2-7; D gene ambiguous. CDR3 length: 12 amino acids. Trimming took 7 bases from V and 0 from J, leaving 10 bases between them. Germline V gene lookup returns CDR1 SQVTM and CDR2 ANQGSEA.

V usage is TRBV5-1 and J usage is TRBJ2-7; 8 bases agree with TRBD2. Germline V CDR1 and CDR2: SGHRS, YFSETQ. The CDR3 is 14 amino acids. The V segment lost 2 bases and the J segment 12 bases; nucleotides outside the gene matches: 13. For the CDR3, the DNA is TGCGCCAGCAGCTTAACTAGCGGCCCATATTCCGTGTACTTC. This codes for CASSLTSGPYSVYF.

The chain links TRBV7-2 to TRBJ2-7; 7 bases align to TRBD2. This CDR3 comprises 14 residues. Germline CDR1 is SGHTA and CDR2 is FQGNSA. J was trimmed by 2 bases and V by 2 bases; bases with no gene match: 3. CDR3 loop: CASSLSGAPYEQYF. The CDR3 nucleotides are TGTGCCAGCAGCTTAAGCGGGGCCCCCTACGAGCAGTACTTC.

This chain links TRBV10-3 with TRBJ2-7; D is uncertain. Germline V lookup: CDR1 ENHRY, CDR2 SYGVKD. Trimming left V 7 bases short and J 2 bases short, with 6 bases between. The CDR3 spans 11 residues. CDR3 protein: CAIIGPYEQYF. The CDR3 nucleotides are TGTGCCATCATCGGCCCCTACGAGCAGTACTTC.

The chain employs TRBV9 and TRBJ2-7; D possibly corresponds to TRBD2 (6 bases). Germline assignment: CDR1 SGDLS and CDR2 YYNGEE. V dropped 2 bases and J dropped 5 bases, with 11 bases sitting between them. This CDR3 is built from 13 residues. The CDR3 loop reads CASSVSGSDEQYF. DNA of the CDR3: TGTGCCAGCAGCGTTTCCGGGAGTGACGAGCAGTACTTC.

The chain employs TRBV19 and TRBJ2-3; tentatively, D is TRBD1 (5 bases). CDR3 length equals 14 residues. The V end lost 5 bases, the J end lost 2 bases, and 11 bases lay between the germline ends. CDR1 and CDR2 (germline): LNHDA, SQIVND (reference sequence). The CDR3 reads CASSPLRDTDTQYF. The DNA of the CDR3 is TGTGCCAGTAGTCCCCTCAGGGACACAGATACGCAGTATTTT.

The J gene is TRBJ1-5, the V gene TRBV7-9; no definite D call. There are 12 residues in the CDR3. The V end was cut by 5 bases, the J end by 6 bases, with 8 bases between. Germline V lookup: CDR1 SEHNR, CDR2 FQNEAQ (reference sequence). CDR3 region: CASSRAGQPQHF. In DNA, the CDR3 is TGTGCCAGCAGCCGCGCGGGTCAGCCCCAGCATTTT.

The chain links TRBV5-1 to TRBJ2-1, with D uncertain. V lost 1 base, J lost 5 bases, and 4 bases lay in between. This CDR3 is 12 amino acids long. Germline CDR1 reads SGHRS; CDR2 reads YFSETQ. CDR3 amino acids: CASSLMHNEQFF. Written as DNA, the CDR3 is TGCGCCAGCAGCTTGATGCACAATGAGCAGTTCTTC. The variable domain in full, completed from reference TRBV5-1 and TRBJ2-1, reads KAGVTQTPRYLIKTRGQQVTLSCSPISGHRSVSWYQQTPGQGLQFLFEYFSETQRNKGNFPGRFSGRQFSNSRSEMNVSTLELGDSALYLCASSLMHNEQFFGPGTRLTVL.

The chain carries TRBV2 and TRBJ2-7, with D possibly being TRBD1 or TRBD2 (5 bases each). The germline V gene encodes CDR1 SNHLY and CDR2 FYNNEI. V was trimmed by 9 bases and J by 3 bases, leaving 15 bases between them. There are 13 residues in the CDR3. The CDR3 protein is CASLPGPYYEQYF. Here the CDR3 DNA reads TGTGCCAGTCTTCCGGGACCTTACTACGAGCAGTACTTC.

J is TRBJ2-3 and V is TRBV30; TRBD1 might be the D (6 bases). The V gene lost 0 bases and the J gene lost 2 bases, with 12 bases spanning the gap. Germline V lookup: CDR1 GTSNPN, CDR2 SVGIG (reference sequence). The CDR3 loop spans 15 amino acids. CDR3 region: CAWSVRGSTTDTQYF. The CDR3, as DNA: TGTGCCTGGAGTGTAAGGGGGAGTACCACAGATACGCAGTATTTT.

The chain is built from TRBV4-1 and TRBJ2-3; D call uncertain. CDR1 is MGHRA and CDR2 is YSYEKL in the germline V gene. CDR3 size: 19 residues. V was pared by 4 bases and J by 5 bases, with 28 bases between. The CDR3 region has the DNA TGCGCCAGCAGCCCACAGACCCTACCAGGAGATACTAACAGAGATACGCAGTATTTT. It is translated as CASSPQTLPGDTNRDTQYF.

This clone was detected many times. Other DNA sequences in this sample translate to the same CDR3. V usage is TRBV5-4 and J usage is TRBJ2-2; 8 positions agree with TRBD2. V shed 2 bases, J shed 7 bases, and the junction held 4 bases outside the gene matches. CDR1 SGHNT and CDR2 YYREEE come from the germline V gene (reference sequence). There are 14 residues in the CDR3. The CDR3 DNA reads TGTGCCAGCAGCTTAGCGGGAGAAGGCGGGGAGCTGTTTTTT. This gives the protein CASSLAGEGGELFF.